The 17 T cell receptor beta chains below all came from one sample that was sequenced in a study of regulatory T cells in long-lasting Graves disease. Time point of the sample: newly diagnosed GD, antithyroid drugs for less than 3 months. RNA from PBMCs was the source of the TCR library. Researchers made TCR beta libraries by using iRepertoire HTBI primers and running Arm-PCR on CDR3 regions. A single record per CDR3 protein comes from TCRdb applying MiXCR to the multiplex PCR reads. The sample lists hundreds of thousands of distinct CDR3 sequences, approximately 13% occurring once. The same specimen was also included in a second study, on T cells in Graves' hyperthyroidism and ophthalmopathy.

The material sequenced was peripheral blood mononuclear cells (PBMCs), taken at new diagnosis, from a patient treated with antithyroid drugs. The source of these receptors is a man between 25 and 39 years old with Graves disease.

This clonotype was observed at least ten times. The chain recombines TRBV10-3 with TRBJ1-5; D perhaps matches TRBD1 (5 bases). Trimming shortened V by 7 bases and J by 7 bases, and 14 bases separated the two germline ends. Germline CDR1 ENHRY, CDR2 SYGVKD. The CDR3 is made up of 13 amino acids. In DNA, the CDR3 is TGTGCCATCACTCCAGGGTCGGGACAGCCCCAGCATTTT. As protein: CAITPGSGQPQHF.

This clonotype occurred many times. The V and J genes are TRBV5-1 and TRBJ2-7, with 10 nucleotides matching TRBD2. Germline V lookup: CDR1 SGHRS, CDR2 YFSETQ. With 2 bases clipped from V and 7 bases from J, the junction kept 6 bases outside the gene matches. The CDR3 has 14 amino acids. CDR3 sequence: CASSLGLAGVEQYF. As DNA, the CDR3 is TGCGCCAGCAGCTTAGGGCTAGCGGGAGTTGAGCAGTACTTC.

The table lists this clonotype with many counts. The CDR3 DNA reads TGTGCCAGCAGCCAAGATAATAGCGGGAATGAGCAGTTCTTC. It translates to CASSQDNSGNEQFF. The chain carries TRBV3-1 and TRBJ2-1; 7 bases are shared with TRBD2. This CDR3 has 14 amino acids. Trimming at V came to 0 bases and at J to 7 bases, leaving 3 bases not matched to a gene. Germline CDR1 is LGHDT and CDR2 is YNNKEL (reference sequence).

J is TRBJ2-1 and V is TRBV5-1, with 7 bases that match TRBD2. The CDR3 is 15 amino acids. Germline V gives CDR1 SGHRS, CDR2 YFSETQ. V trimming: 1 base; J trimming: 5 bases; junction bases outside the gene matches: 6. CDR3 in DNA: TGCGCCAGCAGCTTGAACAGCGGGGCTCACAATGAGCAGTTCTTC. Its protein product is CASSLNSGAHNEQFF.

This clonotype was detected ten times or more. The chain links TRBV19 to TRBJ2-2, with D possibly TRBD2 on 6 matching bases. Deletions cut 9 bases from V and 5 bases from J, with 13 bases between. Germline V gene lookup returns CDR1 LNHDA and CDR2 SQIVND (reference sequence). CDR3 length: 13 amino acids. CDR3 amino acids: CASGDSPTGELFF. In DNA, the CDR3 is TGTGCCAGCGGGGACTCCCCTACCGGGGAGCTGTTTTTT.

V is TRBV19 and J is TRBJ1-2, with TRBD1 matching over 8 bases. V gave up 10 bases and J gave up 1 base; unmatched junction bases: 14. This CDR3 comprises 16 residues. The germline V gene has CDR1 LNHDA and CDR2 SQIVND (reference sequence). DNA for the CDR3: TGTGCCACCCTTTCGGGCAGGGGGCGCGTTAACTATGGCTACACCTTC. The encoded protein is CATLSGRGRVNYGYTF. The entire variable domain, with the rest obtained from reference TRBV19 and TRBJ1-2, is as follows: DGGITQSPKYLFRKEGQNVTLSCEQNLNHDAMYWYRQDPGQGLRLIYYSQIVNDFQKGDIAEGYSVSREKKESFPLTVTSAQKNPTAFYLCATLSGRGRVNYGYTFGSGTRLTVV.

This clonotype was observed a handful of times. V is TRBV5-6 and J is TRBJ2-7; tentatively, D is TRBD1 or TRBD2 (5 bases each). Germline V gives CDR1 SGHDT, CDR2 YYEEEE. Trimming removed 4 bases at V and 4 bases at J, with 12 bases between. This CDR3 has 13 amino acids. CDR3 sequence reads: CASSGGPQYEQYF. The CDR3 DNA follows: TGTGCCAGCAGCGGGGGACCTCAATACGAGCAGTACTTC.

This clonotype was picked up many times. J is TRBJ1-5 and V is TRBV6-1; D gene uncertain. Trimming took 6 bases from V and 0 from J, leaving 12 bases between them. The CDR3 is 15 residues long. Germline CDR1 reads MNHNS; CDR2 reads SASEGT. The CDR3 DNA follows: TGTGCCAGCAGGGCTGACTTCTATAGCAATCAGCCCCAGCATTTT. Encoded protein: CASRADFYSNQPQHF.

The chain couples TRBV20-1 to TRBJ2-7, with D tentatively TRBD1 or TRBD2 (5 bases each). The V and J ends lost 6 bases and 0 bases respectively, with 9 bases between them. This CDR3 contains 12 residues. Germline assignment: CDR1 DFQATT and CDR2 SNEGSKA (reference sequence). The CDR3 reads CSAKGPSYEQYF. CDR3 sequence (DNA): TGCAGTGCCAAGGGACCCTCCTACGAGCAGTACTTC.

The genes are TRBV25-1 and TRBJ1-1, with a tentative D call TRBD1 (5 bases). This CDR3 contains 11 residues. Germline values: CDR1 MGHDK, CDR2 SYGVNS. The CDR3 DNA reads as TGTTCGGGGCAGTTGAACACTGAAGCTTTCTTT. It encodes CSGQLNTEAFF.

As concerns this clonotype: An end of the junction differs from the germline gene, which may be a read error. The chain has TRBV2 and TRBJ2-7; TRBD1 might be the D (5 bases). CDR3 length: 16 amino acids. Per the germline V gene, CDR1 is SNHLY and CDR2 is FYNNEI. The CDR3 reads CASSQGVGRSLYEQYF. CDR3 sequence (DNA): TGCGCCAGCAGCCAAGGGGTCGGAAGGAGTCTCTACGAGCAGTACTTC.

This clonotype came up a few times. The CDR3 bases are TGTGCCAGCAACAAGGAGGTCCTCGCTACATCTGGCTACACCTTC. Translated: CASNKEVLATSGYTF. The chain has TRBV5-4 and TRBJ1-2; D is unresolved. The CDR3 has 15 residues. Germline V gene data show CDR1 as SGHNT and CDR2 as YYREEE (reference sequence). V was shortened by 6 bases and J by 7 bases, with 22 bases between the two germline ends.

This clonotype was seen repeatedly, ten times or more. This chain links TRBV7-2 with TRBJ2-3; 9 bases map to TRBD2. Germline V gives CDR1 SGHTA, CDR2 FQGNSA. The CDR3 covers 14 residues. The ends lost 3 bases at V and 5 bases at J; junction bases unmatched: 3. The CDR3 protein is CASSLSSGGDTQYF. The CDR3 DNA is TGTGCCAGCAGCTTGAGTAGCGGGGGAGATACGCAGTATTTT.

This clonotype was found many times. This chain joins TRBV2 and TRBJ2-1; TRBD1 aligns across 9 bases. J was trimmed by 6 bases and V by 6 bases; bases with no gene match: 9. Germline CDR1 SNHLY, CDR2 FYNNEI. The CDR3 length is 15 residues. The CDR3 sequence: CASRSGTGNGNEQFF. The CDR3 nucleotides read TGTGCCAGCAGGTCCGGGACAGGGAACGGCAATGAGCAGTTCTTC.

This clonotype showed up just a few times. For the CDR3, the DNA is TGTGCCAGCAGCTTGGGATCGGGGGGTCATGAAAAACTGTTTTTT. Translation: CASSLGSGGHEKLFF. The chain links TRBV7-9 to TRBJ1-4, with D tentatively TRBD1 (5 bases). In germline, CDR1 is SEHNR, CDR2 FQNEAQ (reference sequence). The CDR3 has 15 amino acids. The V gene lost 3 bases and the J gene lost 6 bases, with 14 bases spanning the gap.

This clonotype was observed a few times. The V call is TRBV11-2, the J call TRBJ2-3; D unclear. CDR1 is SGHAT and CDR2 is FQNNGV in the germline V gene. This CDR3 spans 15 amino acids. Trimming shortened V by 2 bases and J by 2 bases, and 11 bases separated the two germline ends. The CDR3 is CASSLMSPITDTQYF. CDR3 DNA: TGTGCCAGCAGCTTAATGTCGCCTATCACAGATACGCAGTATTTT.

This clonotype was counted at least ten times. The chain carries TRBV2 and TRBJ2-7; no firm D call. V gave up 4 bases and J gave up 2 bases, with 9 bases separating them. The CDR3 has 13 residues. Germline CDR1 SNHLY, CDR2 FYNNEI. In DNA, the CDR3 is TGTGCCAGCAGTGGTGGGCAGACCTACGAGCAGTACTTC. Encoded protein: CASSGGQTYEQYF.